The text below deals with one T cell receptor (beta chain). The antigen is undetermined. The data were obtained in a study of cytomegalovirus exposure and HLA in healthy donors. Germline loops: CDR1 MGHDK, CDR2 SYGVNS. This CDR3 is 16 amino acids long. V lost 3 bases and J 0 bases, leaving 12 bases between the germline ends. Broader study findings: According to reports, the classifier identified cytomegalovirus status with high specificity and sensitivity. There were about 160 TCR beta chains listed as cytomegalovirus-associated.

Data came from immunoSEQ multiplex PCR; TCRdb stores just in-frame clones and leaves some out. The sample has some 140,000 clones; approximately 86% are singletons. This TCR came from a young man in good health and CMV-seropositive. The sample consisted of PBMCs. The chain employs TRBV25-1 and TRBJ1-3, with D uncertain. CDR3 amino acids: CASSDGGFSSGNTIYF. In nucleotides, the CDR3 is TGTGCCAGCAGTGATGGAGGTTTTAGCTCTGGAAACACCATATATTTT.